The next 19 T cell receptor beta chains were all read from a single sample in a study of immune evolution from preneoplasia to lung adenocarcinoma. TCRdb's copy holds only in-frame clones and misses some; the assay was immunoSEQ multiplex PCR. The sample has approximately 8,600 clones, 75% to 90% seen once. Sequenced material: FFPE minimally invasive lung adenocarcinoma tissue. All receptors come from an older donor with lung adenocarcinoma.

This chain joins TRBV18 and TRBJ2-1; 7 bases fit TRBD2. The CDR3 has 16 amino acids. Trimming at V came to 4 bases and at J to 4 bases, leaving 10 bases not matched to a gene. Germline CDR1 KGHSH, CDR2 LQKENI. This CDR3 is CASSLLGTSDYNEQFF. DNA of the CDR3: TGTGCCAGCTCACTCCTGGGAACTAGCGATTACAATGAGCAGTTCTTC. The whole variable domain, remainder taken from reference TRBV18 and TRBJ2-1, is NAGVMQNPRHLVRRRGQEARLRCSPMKGHSHVYWYRQLPEEGLKFMVYLQKENIIDESGMPKERFSAEFPKEGPSILRIQQVVRGDSAAYFCASSLLGTSDYNEQFFGPGTRLTVL.

The CDR3 region is CASSGGWQYNSPLHF. The DNA for the CDR3 is TGTGCCAGCAGTGGGGGGTGGCAGTATAATTCACCCCTCCACTTT. J is TRBJ1-6 and V is TRBV2, with D tentatively TRBD1 (5 bases). The CDR3 spans 15 residues. V was shortened by 4 bases and J by 4 bases, with 11 bases between the two germline ends. Per germline, CDR1 SNHLY and CDR2 FYNNEI. Looking up the rest from reference TRBV2 and TRBJ1-6 gives the full variable domain: EPEVTQTPSHQVTQMGQEVILRCVPISNHLYFYWYRQILGQKVEFLVSFYNNEISEKSEIFDDQFSVERPDGSNFTLKIRSTKLEDSAMYFCASSGGWQYNSPLHFGNGTRLTVT.

V is TRBV7-3 and J is TRBJ2-3; tentative D call: TRBD2 (6 bases). The CDR3 is 16 amino acids. Germline CDR1 is SGHTA and CDR2 is FQGTGA. V shed 6 bases and J shed 0 bases, with 16 bases lying between them. CDR3 bases: TGTGCCAGCAGTCCCCTACCCGGGACTAGCACAGATACGCAGTATTTT. It is translated as CASSPLPGTSTDTQYF.

Here the CDR3 DNA reads TGTGCCAGCAGTGAGTTCGGCAGGGGGTATACCGGGGAGCTGTTTTTT. It translates to CASSEFGRGYTGELFF. The chain uses TRBV6-1 and TRBJ2-2, with 7 bases that match TRBD1. V lost 3 bases and J lost 5; bases outside the gene matches: 9. CDR3 length: 16 amino acids. Germline V gives CDR1 MNHNS, CDR2 SASEGT.

The chain combines TRBV19 with TRBJ2-1; 11 bases align to TRBD2. Germline CDR1 and CDR2: LNHDA and SQIVND (reference sequence). The ends lost 3 bases at V and 6 bases at J; junction bases unmatched: 10. The CDR3 is 17 residues long. The CDR3 region has the DNA TGTGCCAGTAGTATGGGGCTAGCGGGAGGTCGGAGCAATGAGCAGTTCTTC. Its translation is CASSMGLAGGRSNEQFF.

CDR3 DNA sequence: TGTGCCAGCAGTCTCCCTGGCGGGAACACTGAAGCTTTCTTT. The encoded protein is CASSLPGGNTEAFF. V and J are TRBV28 and TRBJ1-1; no clear D gene. The germline V gene has CDR1 MDHEN and CDR2 SYDVKM. The CDR3 extends over 14 amino acids. With 5 bases removed from V and 1 base from J, the gap between germline ends came to 11 bases. Together with reference TRBV28 and TRBJ1-1, the CDR3 gives the full variable domain: DVKVTQSSRYLVKRTGEKVFLECVQDMDHENMFWYRQDPGLGLRLIYFSYDVKMKEKGDIPEGYSVSREKKERFSLILESASTNQTSMYLCASSLPGGNTEAFFGQGTRLTVV.

This rearrangement joins TRBV28 to TRBJ1-1; D gene uncertain. CDR3 length: 11 amino acids. The germline V gene has CDR1 MDHEN and CDR2 SYDVKM. Trimming shortened V by 4 bases and J by 9 bases, and 9 bases separated the two germline ends. The CDR3 region is CASSSESKAFF. CDR3 nucleotide sequence: TGTGCCAGCAGTTCGGAGTCGAAAGCTTTCTTT.

This rearrangement joins TRBV25-1 to TRBJ2-1; no definite D call. With 0 bases removed from V and 0 bases from J, the gap between germline ends came to 12 bases. The CDR3 length is 17 residues. Germline CDR1 MGHDK, CDR2 SYGVNS. CDR3 loop: CASSEYRVGLSYNEQFF. CDR3 DNA: TGTGCCAGCAGTGAATATCGCGTGGGCCTCTCCTACAATGAGCAGTTCTTC.

The chain has TRBV5-5 and TRBJ2-1, with D possibly TRBD2 on 5 matching bases. CDR3 length equals 14 residues. Per the germline V gene, CDR1 is SGHKS and CDR2 is YYEKEE (reference sequence). V was cut by 0 bases and J by 4 bases, with 8 bases left in between. In DNA form, the CDR3 reads TGTGCCAGCAGCTTGGTAGAGCGGTACAATGAGCAGTTCTTC. Encoded protein: CASSLVERYNEQFF.

The chain links TRBV29-1 to TRBJ2-1; 8 bases map to TRBD1. CDR3 length equals 14 residues. V lost 6 bases to trimming and J lost 2 bases; unmatched junction nucleotides: 6. The V gene's germline CDR1 is SQVTM and CDR2 ANQGSEA. Here the CDR3 reads CSVTDRATYNEQFF. The CDR3 coding sequence is TGCAGCGTGACGGACAGGGCTACCTACAATGAGCAGTTCTTC.

The genes are TRBV2 and TRBJ1-2; TRBD1 might be the D (6 bases). The ends were cut back, 3 bases at V and 7 bases at J, with 9 bases in the middle. CDR1 and CDR2 (germline): SNHLY, FYNNEI. The CDR3 loop spans 12 amino acids. Here the CDR3 DNA reads TGTGCCAGCAGTGATCAGGGGTTTGGCTACACCTTC. Translated, it gives CASSDQGFGYTF.

The V call is TRBV18, the J call TRBJ2-5; TRBD2 aligns across 7 bases. Germline CDR1 reads KGHSH; CDR2 reads LQKENI. Trimming cost V 6 bases and J 1 base; bases outside gene matches: 11. This CDR3 contains 16 residues. CDR3 sequence (DNA): TGTGCCAGCTCTCCCATCTCTACTAGCGCCCAAGAGACCCAGTACTTC. Protein: CASSPISTSAQETQYF.

This clone occurred a few times. The V gene is TRBV28, the J gene TRBJ1-6; D might be TRBD1 (6 bases). This CDR3 is built from 14 residues. V gave up 8 bases and J gave up 9 bases, with 17 bases separating them. CDR1 and CDR2 (germline): MDHEN, SYDVKM. CDR3 coding DNA: TGTGCCAGCGCCGCATCGGGGGCGGCTTCACCCCTCCACTTT. Translating gives CASAASGAASPLHF.

The V and J genes are TRBV28 and TRBJ2-5, with 7 bases lining up with TRBD1. The CDR3 is 14 residues long. Germline V gene sequence: CDR1 MDHEN, CDR2 SYDVKM. J lost 2 bases, V lost 3 bases, and 3 bases had no gene match. The DNA of the CDR3 is TGTGCCAGCAGTTTGAGGACAGGTCAAGAGACCCAGTACTTC. Protein: CASSLRTGQETQYF.

The chain carries TRBV5-4 and TRBJ2-1; D gene ambiguous. Trimming left V 0 bases short and J 4 bases short, with 11 bases between. In germline, CDR1 is SGHNT, CDR2 YYREEE (reference sequence). The CDR3 is made up of 15 amino acids. The CDR3 here is CASSLGLDVYNEQFF. As DNA, the CDR3 is TGTGCCAGCAGCTTGGGCCTGGACGTATACAATGAGCAGTTCTTC. Full variable domain (outside the CDR3, taken from reference TRBV5-4 and TRBJ2-1): ETGVTQSPTHLIKTRGQQVTLRCSSQSGHNTVSWYQQALGQGPQFIFQYYREEENGRGNFPPRFSGLQFPNYSSELNVNALELDDSALYLCASSLGLDVYNEQFFGPGTRLTVL.

This clone was seen more than once but under ten times. The gene calls are TRBV4-1 and TRBJ1-1, with TRBD1 identical over 7 bases. CDR3 size: 16 residues. CDR1 is MGHRA, CDR2 YSYEKL, per germline. Losses at the gene ends were 6 bases for V and 0 bases for J; bases not matched to a gene: 10. The CDR3 nucleotides are TGCGCCAGCAGTCGGACGGTAGGGGGCGTGAACACTGAAGCTTTCTTT. Protein product: CASSRTVGGVNTEAFF.

The chain joins TRBV28 to TRBJ2-1, with 12 bases fitting TRBD2. CDR1 is MDHEN, CDR2 SYDVKM, per germline. The CDR3 is made up of 19 amino acids. V was clipped by 0 bases and J by 1 base; unmatched bases: 7. The CDR3 nucleotides are TGTGCCAGCAGTTTATGGGCTAGCGGGAGGGGTGGGTCCTACAATGAGCAGTTCTTC. As protein: CASSLWASGRGGSYNEQFF.

The V call is TRBV28, the J call TRBJ2-7; 8 nucleotides line up with TRBD1. CDR1 and CDR2 from the germline V gene are MDHEN and SYDVKM. The CDR3 is made up of 16 amino acids. J lost 3 bases, V lost 1 base, and 8 bases had no gene match. The CDR3: CASSLSGQGSYYEQYF. The CDR3 DNA reads as TGTGCCAGCAGTTTATCCGGACAGGGATCCTACTACGAGCAGTACTTC.

The rearrangement uses TRBV5-1 and TRBJ2-3; 10 positions match TRBD1. Trimming took 4 bases from V and 1 from J; bases not matched to a gene: 3. Germline V gives CDR1 SGHRS, CDR2 YFSETQ. The CDR3 has 15 residues. The CDR3 DNA sequence: TGCGCCAGCAGCCCAGGGACAGGGGGCACAGATACGCAGTATTTT. This translates into CASSPGTGGTDTQYF.